This passage covers 32 T cell receptor beta chains from one sample sequenced in a study of blood T cell repertoires in COVID-19 (dated by TCRdb to 2020 to 2022). The method behind the library was the immunoSEQ multiplex PCR assay. Entries here come from immuneACCESS through TCRdb and include only in-frame sequences with V and J called. Some clones fail to appear in such tables; in the studies checked, an unresolved V gene covers under half of the shortfall, and the cause of the remainder is unknown. The sample table shows about 260,000 clones, and roughly 84% are seen once. The ten largest clonotypes hold 1.5% to 1.9% of the sample. Sequencing input: peripheral blood. The receptors shown here come from a middle-aged woman who had recovered from COVID-19.

This sequence joins TRBV18 and TRBJ1-1, with 9 nucleotides matching TRBD1. Germline V gene data show CDR1 as KGHSH and CDR2 as LQKENI. The V and J ends lost 3 bases and 1 base, in that order; junction bases with no gene match: 6. There are 16 residues in the CDR3. The CDR3 DNA sequence: TGTGCCAGCTCACCCGGGACAGGGACATCGAACACTGAAGCTTTCTTT. Translation gives CASSPGTGTSNTEAFF.

V gene TRBV6-6 combines with J gene TRBJ1-1; TRBD1 agrees at 12 bases. Per germline, CDR1 MNHNY and CDR2 SVGAGI (reference sequence). The CDR3 has 15 amino acids. Trimming at V came to 5 bases and at J to 3 bases, leaving 4 bases not matched to a gene. CDR3 residues: CASSPGTGGHTEAFF. The CDR3 DNA is TGTGCCAGCAGTCCCGGGACAGGGGGCCACACTGAAGCTTTCTTT.

V and J are TRBV19 and TRBJ1-1; 12 bases line up with TRBD1. V shed 7 bases and J 11 bases; nucleotides not matched to a gene: 17. This CDR3 has 16 residues. Germline V gives CDR1 LNHDA, CDR2 SQIVND (reference sequence). CDR3: CASNKLPGQGARGAFF. For the CDR3, the DNA is TGTGCCAGTAACAAACTGCCGGGACAGGGGGCGCGGGGGGCTTTCTTT.

V is TRBV19 and J is TRBJ1-1; D gene unclear. From germline, CDR1 is LNHDA and CDR2 SQIVND (reference sequence). The CDR3 has 11 residues. V was pared by 5 bases and J by 10 bases, with 11 bases between. CDR3 DNA sequence: TGTGCCAGTAGTGAGCGGAGACGAGCTTTCTTT. Translated, it gives CASSERRRAFF.

This clone has just a few counts. The chain employs TRBV29-1 and TRBJ1-2, with D tentatively TRBD1 (5 bases). The V gene's germline CDR1 is SQVTM and CDR2 ANQGSEA. The V gene lost 3 bases and the J gene lost 0 bases, with 14 bases spanning the gap. CDR3 size: 15 residues. The CDR3 DNA sequence: TGCAGCGTTGAGGGCAGTGGGGCGTCTAACTATGGCTACACCTTC. Translated: CSVEGSGASNYGYTF.

Details on this clone: This sample also contains other DNA sequences that code for the same CDR3. The CDR3 protein is CATSRDRANEKLFF. CDR3 sequence (DNA): TGTGCCACCAGCAGAGACAGGGCTAATGAAAAACTGTTTTTT. The rearrangement uses TRBV15 and TRBJ1-4; TRBD1 is a possible D gene (5 bases). V lost 0 bases to trimming and J lost 3 bases, with 5 bases between them. The CDR3 length is 14 residues. CDR1 is LNHNV and CDR2 is YYDKDF in the germline V gene (reference sequence). The variable domain in full, completed from reference TRBV15 and TRBJ1-4, reads DAMVIQNPRYQVTQFGKPVTLSCSQTLNHNVMYWYQQKSSQAPKLLFHYYDKDFNNEADTPDNFQSRRPNTSFCFLDIRSPGLGDTAMYLCATSRDRANEKLFFGSGTQLSVL.

V gene TRBV10-3 combines with J gene TRBJ1-5, with 9 positions matching TRBD1. V lost 0 bases to trimming and J lost 8 bases; unmatched junction nucleotides: 2. In germline, CDR1 is ENHRY, CDR2 SYGVKD. The CDR3 is made up of 14 amino acids. This chain's CDR3 is CAISESRDREPQHF. In DNA form, the CDR3 reads TGTGCCATCAGTGAGTCGCGGGACAGGGAGCCCCAGCATTTT.

This clone was seen once. V usage is TRBV5-6 and J usage is TRBJ1-2, with a possible D match to TRBD1 (5 bases). V was clipped by 3 bases and J by 7 bases, with 13 bases between them. The CDR3 totals 13 residues. CDR1 is SGHDT and CDR2 is YYEEEE in the germline V gene. DNA for the CDR3: TGTGCCAGCAGCTCGTTCGGGACTTCTGGCTACACCTTC. It encodes CASSSFGTSGYTF. The complete variable domain, with remaining parts taken from reference TRBV5-6 and TRBJ1-2, reads DAGVTQSPTHLIKTRGQQVTLRCSPKSGHDTVSWYQQALGQGPQFIFQYYEEEERQRGNFPDRFSGHQFPNYSSELNVNALLLGDSALYLCASSSFGTSGYTFGSGTRLTVV.

This clone was counted once. This sequence joins TRBV16 and TRBJ2-7; no definite D call. CDR1 is KGHSY, CDR2 FQNENV, per germline. With 4 bases removed from V and 3 bases from J, the gap between germline ends came to 10 bases. This CDR3 has 13 residues. CDR3 DNA sequence: TGTGCCAGCAGCCTGAGCCCCCTCTACGAGCAGTACTTC. Translated: CASSLSPLYEQYF. Full variable domain (rest looked up from reference TRBV16 and TRBJ2-7): GEEVAQTPKHLVRGEGQKAKLYCAPIKGHSYVFWYQQVLKNEFKFLISFQNENVFDETGMPKERFSAKCLPNSPCSLEIQATKLEDSAVYFCASSLSPLYEQYFGPGTRLTVT.

This clone was seen once. The V call is TRBV6-2 or TRBV6-3, the J call TRBJ2-7; 13 bases are shared with TRBD2. With 6 bases clipped from V and 3 bases from J, the junction kept 8 bases outside the gene matches. CDR1 and CDR2 from the germline V gene are MNHEY and SVGEGT. This CDR3 contains 16 residues. CDR3 amino acids: CASSIGLAGDYYEQYF. CDR3 sequence (DNA): TGTGCCAGCAGCATAGGACTAGCGGGGGATTACTACGAGCAGTACTTC.

V gene TRBV4-1 combines with J gene TRBJ1-3; the D is unclear. The CDR3 extends over 17 amino acids. CDR1 is MGHRA and CDR2 is YSYEKL in the germline V gene. Trimming took 1 base from V and 0 from J, leaving 13 bases between them. CDR3 sequence: CASSQGRQAGSGNTIYF. The CDR3 bases are TGCGCCAGCAGCCAAGGGCGTCAGGCCGGCTCTGGAAACACCATATATTTT.

This chain connects TRBV6-5 to TRBJ2-7, with D possibly being TRBD2 (6 bases). Germline assignment: CDR1 MNHEY and CDR2 SVGAGI. This CDR3 region has 14 residues. With 2 bases removed from V and 2 bases from J, the gap between germline ends came to 10 bases. CDR3 sequence: CASSYGWGAYEQYF. In nucleotides, the CDR3 is TGTGCCAGCAGTTACGGTTGGGGGGCCTACGAGCAGTACTTC.

This clone occurred a few times. The chain carries TRBV3-1 (or the pseudogene TRBV3-2) and TRBJ1-2, with TRBD1 as a possible D gene (5 bases). There are 14 residues in the CDR3. Germline V gives CDR1 LGHDT, CDR2 YNNKEL (reference sequence). V lost 4 bases and J 8 bases, leaving 17 bases between the germline ends. The CDR3 nucleotides are TGTGCCAGCAGCCCAGACAGTGCCCCGAGGGGCTACACCTTC. Residues: CASSPDSAPRGYTF.

The chain links TRBV10-3 to TRBJ2-3; TRBD1 agrees at 9 bases. Germline CDR1 reads ENHRY; CDR2 reads SYGVKD. The J segment lost 1 base and the V segment lost 2 bases, leaving 4 bases of the junction unmatched. This CDR3 contains 16 residues. The CDR3 region has the DNA TGTGCCATCAGTGAGGTTCGGACAGGGGGCACAGATACGCAGTATTTT. It encodes CAISEVRTGGTDTQYF.

About this clone itself: Other DNA sequences in this sample translate to the same CDR3. The CDR3 DNA sequence: TGTGCCAGCAGTTTACGAGGGGGCACTGAAGCTTTCTTT. It is translated as CASSLRGGTEAFF. V is TRBV12-3 or TRBV12-4 and J is TRBJ1-1; D may be TRBD1 (6 bases). V was shortened by 2 bases and J by 4 bases, with 8 bases between the two germline ends. The CDR3 spans 13 residues.

The chain links TRBV3-1 (or the pseudogene TRBV3-2) to TRBJ1-1; D is ambiguous. Trimming cost V 3 bases and J 5 bases, with 16 bases left between them. Per the germline V gene, CDR1 is LGHDT and CDR2 is YNNKEL (reference sequence). The CDR3 loop spans 15 amino acids. The CDR3 sequence is CASSQLLVGETEAFF. DNA of the CDR3: TGTGCCAGCAGCCAGCTCTTGGTCGGGGAAACTGAAGCTTTCTTT.

The CDR3 coding sequence is TGTGCCAGCAGCCCCGGACTCTTTTTTAGCTATGGCTACACCTTC. Protein product: CASSPGLFFSYGYTF. The chain employs TRBV13 and TRBJ1-2; D gene ambiguous. Trimming took 5 bases from V and 4 from J, leaving 17 bases between them. Germline V gives CDR1 PRHDT, CDR2 FYEKMQ (reference sequence). The CDR3 sequence is 15 residues long.

V is TRBV4-1 and J is TRBJ2-3; D is possibly TRBD1 (6 bases). The germline V gene encodes CDR1 MGHRA and CDR2 YSYEKL. The V end lost 3 bases, the J end lost 6 bases, and 16 bases lay between the germline ends. This CDR3 region has 15 residues. The CDR3 loop is CASSHAGALLDTQYF. CDR3 DNA: TGCGCCAGCAGCCATGCAGGGGCTTTATTGGATACGCAGTATTTT.

The rearrangement links TRBV10-3 to TRBJ2-1; 10 bases match TRBD2. The CDR3 covers 16 residues. CDR1 is ENHRY and CDR2 is SYGVKD in the germline V gene. Germline trimming cut 7 bases from V and 6 bases from J; bases unmatched to any gene: 12. The CDR3 loop is CAINPRASGGANEQFF. CDR3 bases: TGTGCCATCAACCCTAGAGCCAGCGGGGGGGCCAATGAGCAGTTCTTC.

The chain uses TRBV9 and TRBJ2-2; tentatively, D is TRBD2 (6 bases). Germline V gene data show CDR1 as SGDLS and CDR2 as YYNGEE. The V end was cut by 3 bases, the J end by 7 bases, with 22 bases between. The CDR3 has 17 amino acids. The chain's CDR3 is CASSARSPGSGGGELFF. The CDR3 coding sequence is TGTGCCAGCAGCGCCCGGAGCCCCGGGTCCGGGGGCGGGGAGCTGTTTTTT.

The chain joins TRBV6-1 to TRBJ2-3, with 7 bases fitting TRBD1. Germline loops: CDR1 MNHNS, CDR2 SASEGT. J gave up 2 bases and V 3 bases, and 5 bases lay outside the gene matches. This CDR3 comprises 15 residues. The CDR3 loop is CASSDQTGYTDTQYF. The CDR3 DNA follows: TGTGCCAGCAGTGACCAGACAGGGTACACAGATACGCAGTATTTT.

This chain joins TRBV28 and TRBJ2-3; tentative D call: TRBD1 (6 bases). The CDR3 is 14 amino acids. Between the trimmed V and J ends, which lost 5 bases and 2 bases, there was a span of 11 bases. Germline V gives CDR1 MDHEN, CDR2 SYDVKM. CDR3 sequence: CASSAQGNTDTQYF. CDR3 nucleotide sequence: TGTGCCAGCAGTGCTCAGGGGAACACAGATACGCAGTATTTT.

This clone was counted between two and nine times. The chain joins TRBV18 to TRBJ2-7, with 7 bases fitting TRBD1. The germline V gene has CDR1 KGHSH and CDR2 LQKENI. This CDR3 comprises 15 residues. With 2 bases clipped from V and 3 bases from J, the junction kept 7 bases outside the gene matches. The CDR3 DNA is TGTGCCAGCTCACCAGGAATACAGGGGTTCTACGAGCAGTACTTC. Translated: CASSPGIQGFYEQYF.

V is TRBV5-1 and J is TRBJ2-3, with 7 bases fitting TRBD2. The CDR3 loop spans 16 amino acids. The V and J ends lost 0 bases and 4 bases, in that order; junction bases with no gene match: 8. The germline V gene has CDR1 SGHRS and CDR2 YFSETQ. The CDR3 sequence: CASSLDLSAGPDTQYF. As DNA, the CDR3 is TGCGCCAGCAGCTTGGATCTTTCAGCGGGGCCAGATACGCAGTATTTT.

V is TRBV5-4 and J is TRBJ2-1; 8 bases line up with TRBD1. Trimming took 2 bases from V and 2 from J; bases not matched to a gene: 3. Germline loops: CDR1 SGHNT, CDR2 YYREEE (reference sequence). The CDR3 has 15 amino acids. The CDR3 nucleotides are TGTGCCAGCAGCTTTGACAGGGGAACCTACAATGAGCAGTTCTTC. Protein: CASSFDRGTYNEQFF.

This sequence joins TRBV19 and TRBJ2-7; D gene uncertain. The V gene's germline CDR1 is LNHDA and CDR2 SQIVND (reference sequence). The CDR3 has 14 residues. V lost 3 bases, J lost 2 bases, and 11 bases lay in between. The CDR3 sequence: CASSIRPGPYEQYF. The CDR3 region has the DNA TGTGCCAGTAGTATTCGGCCAGGCCCCTACGAGCAGTACTTC.

This clone was seen just once. V usage is TRBV2 and J usage is TRBJ1-6; D possibly corresponds to TRBD1 (5 bases). Per the germline V gene, CDR1 is SNHLY and CDR2 is FYNNEI. The germline V and J ends were trimmed by 5 bases and 5 bases, with 10 bases remaining between them. The CDR3 runs to 14 residues. The CDR3 sequence: CASSRQRNNSPLHF. In DNA form, the CDR3 reads TGTGCCAGCAGTCGACAGAGAAATAATTCACCCCTCCACTTT.

The DNA for the CDR3 is TGTGCCAGCAGTCCGTTTGCAGTCCGGGACAGCCACTTCTATGGCTACACCTTC. It yields the protein CASSPFAVRDSHFYGYTF. The chain combines TRBV27 with TRBJ1-2; 7 bases fit TRBD1. The V gene end was trimmed by 5 bases and the J gene end by 4 bases; junction bases not matched to a gene: 19. The germline V gene encodes CDR1 MNHEY and CDR2 SMNVEV (reference sequence). This CDR3 contains 18 residues.

This clone was observed a handful of times. This chain uses TRBV24-1 with TRBJ2-3, with D possibly being TRBD1 (6 bases). Germline V CDR1 and CDR2: KGHDR, SFDVKD. V shed 4 bases and J shed 0 bases, with 13 bases lying between them. This CDR3 comprises 16 residues. CDR3 coding DNA: TGTGCCACCAGTGACTCGGACAGTTCTAGCACAGATACGCAGTATTTT. Amino acid sequence: CATSDSDSSSTDTQYF.

This chain joins TRBV5-1 and TRBJ2-5; TRBD1 agrees at 7 bases. The V gene end was trimmed by 4 bases and the J gene end by 5 bases; junction bases not matched to a gene: 2. CDR3 length: 12 amino acids. Germline CDR1 is SGHRS and CDR2 is YFSETQ. As DNA, the CDR3 is TGCGCCAGCAGCCAGACAGGGGAGACCCAGTACTTC. It specifies CASSQTGETQYF.

This chain joins TRBV5-1 and TRBJ2-7, with D possibly matching TRBD1 (6 bases). Per germline, CDR1 SGHRS and CDR2 YFSETQ. The CDR3 has 18 residues. Trimming shortened V by 5 bases and J by 1 base, and 25 bases separated the two germline ends. CDR3 protein: CASSSGPGHPKQSYEQYF. CDR3 nucleotides: TGCGCCAGCAGTAGTGGACCGGGACACCCGAAGCAGTCCTACGAGCAGTACTTC. Full variable domain (missing parts from reference TRBV5-1 and TRBJ2-7): KAGVTQTPRYLIKTRGQQVTLSCSPISGHRSVSWYQQTPGQGLQFLFEYFSETQRNKGNFPGRFSGRQFSNSRSEMNVSTLELGDSALYLCASSSGPGHPKQSYEQYFGPGTRLTVT.

This chain connects TRBV3-1 (or the pseudogene TRBV3-2) to TRBJ1-6; 10 positions match TRBD1. Germline V lookup: CDR1 LGHDT, CDR2 YNNKEL (reference sequence). V dropped 6 bases and J dropped 8; count of bases not matched to a gene: 10. The CDR3 consists of 16 residues. The CDR3 is CASRRTGTGVYSPLHF. CDR3 in DNA: TGTGCCAGCAGGAGAACCGGGACAGGGGTTTATTCACCCCTCCACTTT.